This T cell receptor beta chain was recorded in a study of T cell repertoires in cytomegalovirus infection. This clonotype has more than one count but fewer than ten. Trimming cost V 3 bases and J 11 bases; bases outside gene matches: 5. CDR1 and CDR2 (germline): MGHRA, YSYEKL. CDR3 length equals 12 residues. TCRdb redid the calling of the reads with MiXCR, one entry per CDR3 protein. This table holds about 740,000 distinct CDR3 sequences, 35% found once. Sequencing was carried out using PBMCs. The receptor's source is a human donor in good health (CMV status not recorded). Some clones in this sample may be carry-over from other donors' samples. This chain links TRBV4-1 with TRBJ1-1; TRBD1 agrees at 8 bases. The CDR3 bases are TGCGCCAGCAGCCAGACAGGGGTGGATGCTTTCTTT. This encodes CASSQTGVDAFF.